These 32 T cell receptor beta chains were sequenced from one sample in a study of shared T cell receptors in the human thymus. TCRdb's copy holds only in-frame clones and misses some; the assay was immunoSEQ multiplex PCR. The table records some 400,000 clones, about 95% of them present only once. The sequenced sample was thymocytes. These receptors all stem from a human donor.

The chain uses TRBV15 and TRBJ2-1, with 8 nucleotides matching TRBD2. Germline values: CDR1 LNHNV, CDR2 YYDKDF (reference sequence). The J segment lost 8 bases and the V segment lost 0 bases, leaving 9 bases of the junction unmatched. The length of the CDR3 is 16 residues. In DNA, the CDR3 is TGTGCCACCAGCAGAGAGACGGGAGGGCCCAGTTATGAGCAGTTCTTC. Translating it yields CATSRETGGPSYEQFF. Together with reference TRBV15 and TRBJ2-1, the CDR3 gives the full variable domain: DAMVIQNPRYQVTQFGKPVTLSCSQTLNHNVMYWYQQKSSQAPKLLFHYYDKDFNNEADTPDNFQSRRPNTSFCFLDIRSPGLGDTAMYLCATSRETGGPSYEQFFGPGTRLTVL.

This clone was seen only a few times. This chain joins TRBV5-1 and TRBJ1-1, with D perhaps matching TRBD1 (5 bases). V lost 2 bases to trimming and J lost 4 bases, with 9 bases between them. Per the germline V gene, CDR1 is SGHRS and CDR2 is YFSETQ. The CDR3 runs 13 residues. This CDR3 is CASSFGTSTEAFF. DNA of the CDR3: TGCGCCAGCAGCTTCGGGACGAGCACTGAAGCTTTCTTT.

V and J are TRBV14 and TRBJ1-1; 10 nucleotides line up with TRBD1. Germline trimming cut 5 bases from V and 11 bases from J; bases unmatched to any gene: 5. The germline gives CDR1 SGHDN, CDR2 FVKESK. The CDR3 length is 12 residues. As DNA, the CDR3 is TGTGCCAGCAGCAAGACAGGGGGCGATGCTTTCTTT. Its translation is CASSKTGGDAFF.

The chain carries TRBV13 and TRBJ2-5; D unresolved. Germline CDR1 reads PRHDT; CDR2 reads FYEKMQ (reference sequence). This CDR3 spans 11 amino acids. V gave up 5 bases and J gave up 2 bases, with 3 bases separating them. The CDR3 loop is CASSPQETQYF. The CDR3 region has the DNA TGTGCCAGCAGCCCTCAAGAGACCCAGTACTTC.

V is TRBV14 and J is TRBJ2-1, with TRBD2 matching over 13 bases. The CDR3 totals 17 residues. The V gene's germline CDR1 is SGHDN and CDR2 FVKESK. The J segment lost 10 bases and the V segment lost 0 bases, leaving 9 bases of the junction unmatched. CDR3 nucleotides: TGTGCCAGCAGCCAAGATTGCCCGACTAGCGGGAGGTTAGAGCAGTTCTTC. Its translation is CASSQDCPTSGRLEQFF.

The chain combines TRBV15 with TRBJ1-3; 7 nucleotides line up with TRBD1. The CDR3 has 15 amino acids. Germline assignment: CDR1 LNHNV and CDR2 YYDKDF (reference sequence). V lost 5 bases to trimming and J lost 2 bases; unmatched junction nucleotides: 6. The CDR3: CATSLQGKAGNTIYF. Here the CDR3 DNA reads TGTGCCACCAGCCTACAGGGGAAGGCTGGAAACACCATATATTTT.

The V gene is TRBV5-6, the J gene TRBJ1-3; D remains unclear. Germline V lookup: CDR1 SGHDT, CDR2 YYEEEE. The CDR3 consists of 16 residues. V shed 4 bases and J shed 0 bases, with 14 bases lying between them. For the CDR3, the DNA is TGTGCCAGCAGCGACCTCCGGGGATACTCTGGAAACACCATATATTTT. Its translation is CASSDLRGYSGNTIYF.

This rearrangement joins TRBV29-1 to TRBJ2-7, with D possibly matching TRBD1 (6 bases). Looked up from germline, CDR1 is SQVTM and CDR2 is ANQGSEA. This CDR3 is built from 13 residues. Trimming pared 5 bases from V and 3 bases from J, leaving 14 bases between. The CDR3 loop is CSVSKGDFYEQYF. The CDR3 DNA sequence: TGCAGCGTTTCGAAGGGGGATTTCTACGAGCAGTACTTC.

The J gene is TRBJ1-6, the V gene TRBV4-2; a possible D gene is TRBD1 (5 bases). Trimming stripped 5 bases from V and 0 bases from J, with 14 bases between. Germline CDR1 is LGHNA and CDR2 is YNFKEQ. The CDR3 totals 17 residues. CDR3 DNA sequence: TGTGCCAGCAGCTACCCCCCAGGGAGCTCCTATAATTCACCCCTCCACTTT. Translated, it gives CASSYPPGSSYNSPLHF.

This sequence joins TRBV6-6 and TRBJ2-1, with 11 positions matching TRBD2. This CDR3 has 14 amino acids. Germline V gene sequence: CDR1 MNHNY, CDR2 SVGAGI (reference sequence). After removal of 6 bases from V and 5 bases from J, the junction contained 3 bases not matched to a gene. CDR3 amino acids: CASSLTSGNNEQFF. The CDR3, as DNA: TGTGCCAGCAGCCTGACTAGCGGGAACAATGAGCAGTTCTTC.

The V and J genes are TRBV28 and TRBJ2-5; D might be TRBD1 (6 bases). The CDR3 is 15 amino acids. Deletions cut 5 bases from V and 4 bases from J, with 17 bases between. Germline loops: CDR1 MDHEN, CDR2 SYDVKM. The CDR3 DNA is TGTGCCAGCAGTCCCTGGACAGAGAAGATAGAGACCCAGTACTTC. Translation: CASSPWTEKIETQYF. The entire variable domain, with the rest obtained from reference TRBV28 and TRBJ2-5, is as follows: DVKVTQSSRYLVKRTGEKVFLECVQDMDHENMFWYRQDPGLGLRLIYFSYDVKMKEKGDIPEGYSVSREKKERFSLILESASTNQTSMYLCASSPWTEKIETQYFGPGTRLLVL.

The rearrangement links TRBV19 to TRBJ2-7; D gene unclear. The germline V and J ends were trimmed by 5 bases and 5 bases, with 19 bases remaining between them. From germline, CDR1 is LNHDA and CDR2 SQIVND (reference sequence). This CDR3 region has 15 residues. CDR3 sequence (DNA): TGTGCCAGTAGTGACCGGGCCCCCTGGGTCAACGAGCAGTACTTC. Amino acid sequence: CASSDRAPWVNEQYF.

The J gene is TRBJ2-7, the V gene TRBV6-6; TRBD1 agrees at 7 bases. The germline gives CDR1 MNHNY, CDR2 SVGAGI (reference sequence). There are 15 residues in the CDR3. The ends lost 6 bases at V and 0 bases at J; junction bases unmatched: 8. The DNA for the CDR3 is TGTGCCAGCAGCGTGGGACAGCGGATCTCCTACGAGCAGTACTTC. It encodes CASSVGQRISYEQYF.

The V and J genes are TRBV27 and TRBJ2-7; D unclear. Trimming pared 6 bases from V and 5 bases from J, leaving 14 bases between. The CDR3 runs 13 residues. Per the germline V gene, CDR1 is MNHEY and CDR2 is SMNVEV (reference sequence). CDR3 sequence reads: CASSPLVPDEQYF. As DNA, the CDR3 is TGTGCCAGCAGCCCTCTTGTTCCGGACGAGCAGTACTTC.

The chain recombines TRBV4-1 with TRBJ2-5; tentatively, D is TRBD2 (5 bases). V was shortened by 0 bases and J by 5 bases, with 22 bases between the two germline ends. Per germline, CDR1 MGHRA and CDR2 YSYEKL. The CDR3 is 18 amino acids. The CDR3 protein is CASSQDPTLGGAGETQYF. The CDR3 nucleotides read TGCGCCAGCAGCCAAGATCCCACCTTAGGTGGCGCGGGTGAGACCCAGTACTTC.

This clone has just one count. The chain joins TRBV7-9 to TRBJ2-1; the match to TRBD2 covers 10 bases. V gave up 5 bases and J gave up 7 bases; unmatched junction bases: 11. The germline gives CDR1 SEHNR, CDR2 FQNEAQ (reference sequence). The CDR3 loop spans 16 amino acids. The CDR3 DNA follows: TGTGCCAGCAGCCTCCCTAGCGGGAGAGGGAGAAATGAGCAGTTCTTC. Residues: CASSLPSGRGRNEQFF.

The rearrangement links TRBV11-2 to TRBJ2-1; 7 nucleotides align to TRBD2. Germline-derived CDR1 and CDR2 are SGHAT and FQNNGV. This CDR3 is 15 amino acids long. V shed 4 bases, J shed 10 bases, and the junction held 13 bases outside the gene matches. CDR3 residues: CASSSSGTPNGEQFF. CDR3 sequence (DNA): TGTGCCAGCAGCTCGAGCGGGACTCCTAATGGGGAGCAGTTCTTC.

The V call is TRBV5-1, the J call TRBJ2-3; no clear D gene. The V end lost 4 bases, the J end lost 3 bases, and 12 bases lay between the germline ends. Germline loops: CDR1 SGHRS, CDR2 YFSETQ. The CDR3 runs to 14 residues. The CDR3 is CASSRRSETDTQYF. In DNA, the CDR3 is TGCGCCAGCAGCCGTCGGAGCGAAACAGATACGCAGTATTTT.

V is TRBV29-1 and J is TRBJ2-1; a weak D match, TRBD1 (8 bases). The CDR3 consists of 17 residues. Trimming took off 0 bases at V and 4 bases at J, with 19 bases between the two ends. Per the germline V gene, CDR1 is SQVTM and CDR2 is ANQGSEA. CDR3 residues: CSVEDLEDREGYNEQFF. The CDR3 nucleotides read TGCAGCGTTGAAGATCTTGAGGACAGGGAGGGATACAATGAGCAGTTCTTC.

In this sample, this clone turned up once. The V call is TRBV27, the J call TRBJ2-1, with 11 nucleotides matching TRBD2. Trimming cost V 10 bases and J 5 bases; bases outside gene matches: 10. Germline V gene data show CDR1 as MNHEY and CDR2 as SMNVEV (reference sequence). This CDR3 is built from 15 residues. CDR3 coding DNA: TGTGCCACTACTAGGGGGACTAGCGGCCACAATGAGCAGTTCTTC. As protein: CATTRGTSGHNEQFF.

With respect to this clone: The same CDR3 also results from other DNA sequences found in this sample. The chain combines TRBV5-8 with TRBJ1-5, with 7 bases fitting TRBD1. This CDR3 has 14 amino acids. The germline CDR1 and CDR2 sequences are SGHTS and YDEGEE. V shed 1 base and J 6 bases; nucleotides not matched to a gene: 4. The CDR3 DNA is TGTGCCAGCAGCTTGAGACAGGGTGGTCAGCCCCAGCATTTT. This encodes CASSLRQGGQPQHF. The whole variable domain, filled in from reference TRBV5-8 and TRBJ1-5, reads EAGVTQSPTHLIKTRGQQATLRCSPISGHTSVYWYQQALGLGLQFLLWYDEGEERNRGNFPPRFSGRQFPNYSSELNVNALELEDSALYLCASSLRQGGQPQHFGDGTRLSIL.

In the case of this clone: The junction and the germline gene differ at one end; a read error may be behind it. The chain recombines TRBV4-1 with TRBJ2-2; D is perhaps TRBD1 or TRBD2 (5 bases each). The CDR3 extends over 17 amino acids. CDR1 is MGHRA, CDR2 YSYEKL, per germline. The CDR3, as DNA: TGCGCCAGCAGCAAAGAGTCATTGGGGGTGAACACCGGGGAGCTGTTTTTT. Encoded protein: CASSKESLGVNTGELFF.

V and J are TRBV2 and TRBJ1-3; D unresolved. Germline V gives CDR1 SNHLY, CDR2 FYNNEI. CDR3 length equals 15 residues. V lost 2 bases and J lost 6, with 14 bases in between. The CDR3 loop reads CASSEWSEPPNTIYF. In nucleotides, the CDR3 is TGTGCCAGCAGTGAATGGTCGGAGCCCCCAAACACCATATATTTT.

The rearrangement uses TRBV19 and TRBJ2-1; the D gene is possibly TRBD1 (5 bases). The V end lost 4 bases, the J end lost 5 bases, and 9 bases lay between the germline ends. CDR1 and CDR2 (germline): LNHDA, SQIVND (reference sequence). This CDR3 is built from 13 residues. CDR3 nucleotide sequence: TGTGCCAGTAGTACCATACAGGACAATGAGCAGTTCTTC. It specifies CASSTIQDNEQFF.

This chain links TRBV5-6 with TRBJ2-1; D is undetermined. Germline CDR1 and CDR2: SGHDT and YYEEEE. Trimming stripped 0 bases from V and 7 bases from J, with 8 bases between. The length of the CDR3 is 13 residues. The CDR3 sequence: CASSLGAPNEQFF. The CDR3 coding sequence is TGTGCCAGCAGCTTGGGGGCACCGAATGAGCAGTTCTTC.

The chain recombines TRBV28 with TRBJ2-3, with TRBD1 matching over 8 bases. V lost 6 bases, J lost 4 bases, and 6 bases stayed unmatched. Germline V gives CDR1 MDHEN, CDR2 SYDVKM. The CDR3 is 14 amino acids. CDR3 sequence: CASSRTGQADTQYF. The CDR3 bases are TGTGCCAGCAGCCGGACAGGGCAGGCAGATACGCAGTATTTT.

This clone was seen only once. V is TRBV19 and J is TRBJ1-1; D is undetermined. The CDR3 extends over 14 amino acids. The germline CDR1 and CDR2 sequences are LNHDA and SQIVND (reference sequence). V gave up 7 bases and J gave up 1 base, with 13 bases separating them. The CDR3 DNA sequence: TGTGCCAGTACCCTCCAGGCAGAGAACACTGAAGCTTTCTTT. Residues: CASTLQAENTEAFF.

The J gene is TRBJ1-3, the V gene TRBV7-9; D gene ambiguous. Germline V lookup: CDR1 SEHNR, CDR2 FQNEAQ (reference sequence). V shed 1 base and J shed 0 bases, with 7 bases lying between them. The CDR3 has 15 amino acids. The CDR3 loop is CASSLGRSSGNTIYF. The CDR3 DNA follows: TGTGCCAGCAGCTTAGGGCGGTCCTCTGGAAACACCATATATTTT.

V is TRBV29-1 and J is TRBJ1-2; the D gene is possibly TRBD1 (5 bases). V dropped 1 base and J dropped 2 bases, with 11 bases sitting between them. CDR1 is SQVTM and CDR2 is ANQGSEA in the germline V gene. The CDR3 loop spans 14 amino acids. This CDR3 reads CSVEVRWGNYGYTF. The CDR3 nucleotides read TGCAGCGTTGAAGTACGATGGGGGAACTATGGCTACACCTTC.

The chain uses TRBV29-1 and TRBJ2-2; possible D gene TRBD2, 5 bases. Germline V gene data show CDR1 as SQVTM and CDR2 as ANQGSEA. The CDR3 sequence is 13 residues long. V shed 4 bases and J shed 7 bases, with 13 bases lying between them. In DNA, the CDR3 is TGCAGCGTTGTGCCGAGGGCTCGCGGGGAGCTGTTTTTT. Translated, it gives CSVVPRARGELFF.

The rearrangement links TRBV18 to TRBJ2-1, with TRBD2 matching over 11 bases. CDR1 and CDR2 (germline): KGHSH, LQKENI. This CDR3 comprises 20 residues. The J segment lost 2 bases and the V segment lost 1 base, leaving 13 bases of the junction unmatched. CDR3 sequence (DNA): TGTGCCAGCTCACCACGGTCTAGCGGGAGGAGTCTTTTTGCCTACAATGAGCAGTTCTTC. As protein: CASSPRSSGRSLFAYNEQFF.

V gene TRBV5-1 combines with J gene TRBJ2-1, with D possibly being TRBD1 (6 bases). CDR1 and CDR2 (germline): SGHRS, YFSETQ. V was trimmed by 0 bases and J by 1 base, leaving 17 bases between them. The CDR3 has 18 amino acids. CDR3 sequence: CASSLGQQGLVSYNEQFF. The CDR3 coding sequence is TGCGCCAGCAGCTTGGGCCAACAGGGTCTCGTATCCTACAATGAGCAGTTCTTC.